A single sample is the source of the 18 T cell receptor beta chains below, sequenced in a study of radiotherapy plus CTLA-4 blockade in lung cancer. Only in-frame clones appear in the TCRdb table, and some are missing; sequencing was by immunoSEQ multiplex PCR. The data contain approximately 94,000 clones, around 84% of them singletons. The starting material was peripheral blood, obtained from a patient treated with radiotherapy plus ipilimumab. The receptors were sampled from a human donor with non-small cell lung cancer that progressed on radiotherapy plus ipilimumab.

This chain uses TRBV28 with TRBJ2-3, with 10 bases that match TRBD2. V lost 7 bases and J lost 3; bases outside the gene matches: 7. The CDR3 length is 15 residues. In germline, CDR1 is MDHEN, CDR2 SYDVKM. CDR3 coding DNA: TGTGCCAGCATCCCGGGTAGCGGGAGGACAGATACGCAGTATTTT. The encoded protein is CASIPGSGRTDTQYF.

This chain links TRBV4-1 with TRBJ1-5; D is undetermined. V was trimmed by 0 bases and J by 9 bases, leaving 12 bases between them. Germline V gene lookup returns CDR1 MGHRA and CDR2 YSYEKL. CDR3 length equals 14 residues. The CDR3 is CASSQDRRARPQHF. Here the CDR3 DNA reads TGCGCCAGCAGCCAAGACAGGCGAGCGCGGCCCCAGCATTTT.

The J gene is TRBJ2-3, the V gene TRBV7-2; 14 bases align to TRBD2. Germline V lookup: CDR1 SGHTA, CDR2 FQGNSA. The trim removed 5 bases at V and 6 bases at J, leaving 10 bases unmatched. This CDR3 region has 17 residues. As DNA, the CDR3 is TGTGCCAGCAGCCCCGGGACTAGCGGGAGTCGTTCGGATACGCAGTATTTT. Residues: CASSPGTSGSRSDTQYF. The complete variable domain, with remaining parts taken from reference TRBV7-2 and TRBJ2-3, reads GAGVSQSPSNKVTEKGKDVELRCDPISGHTALYWYRQSLGQGLEFLIYFQGNSAPDKSGLPSDRFSAERTGGSVSTLTIQRTQQEDSAVYLCASSPGTSGSRSDTQYFGPGTRLTVL.

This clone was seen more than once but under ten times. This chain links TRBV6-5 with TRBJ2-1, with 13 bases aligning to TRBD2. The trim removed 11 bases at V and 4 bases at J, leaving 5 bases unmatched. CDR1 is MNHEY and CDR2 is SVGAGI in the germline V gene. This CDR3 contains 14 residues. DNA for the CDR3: TGTGCCGCAGGGACTAGCGGGACTTACAATGAGCAGTTCTTC. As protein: CAAGTSGTYNEQFF.

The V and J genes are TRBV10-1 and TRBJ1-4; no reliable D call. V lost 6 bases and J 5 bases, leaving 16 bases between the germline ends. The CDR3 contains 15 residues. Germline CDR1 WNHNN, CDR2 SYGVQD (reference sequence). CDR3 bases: TGCGCCAGCAGGAGTCAGACACTTAAAAATGAAAAACTGTTTTTT. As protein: CASRSQTLKNEKLFF.

Here the CDR3 reads CASSPAGGTNEQFF. CDR3 coding DNA: TGCGCCAGCTCCCCAGCGGGAGGAACCAATGAGCAGTTCTTC. This chain links TRBV10-1 with TRBJ2-1; 9 bases match TRBD2. This CDR3 spans 14 amino acids. The J segment lost 6 bases and the V segment lost 8 bases, leaving 8 bases of the junction unmatched. Germline-derived CDR1 and CDR2 are WNHNN and SYGVQD (reference sequence).

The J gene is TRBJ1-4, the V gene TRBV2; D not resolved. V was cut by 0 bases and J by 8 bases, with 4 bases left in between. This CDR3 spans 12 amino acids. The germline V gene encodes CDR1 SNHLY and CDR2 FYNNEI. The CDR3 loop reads CASSEAGEKLFF. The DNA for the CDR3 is TGTGCCAGCAGTGAAGCTGGCGAAAAACTGTTTTTT.

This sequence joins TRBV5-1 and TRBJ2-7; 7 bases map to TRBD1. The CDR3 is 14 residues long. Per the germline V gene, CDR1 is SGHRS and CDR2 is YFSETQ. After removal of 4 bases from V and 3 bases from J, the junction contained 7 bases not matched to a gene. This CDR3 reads CASSRGQPLYEQYV. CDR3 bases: TGCGCCAGCAGCCGGGGACAGCCACTCTACGAGCAGTACGTC.

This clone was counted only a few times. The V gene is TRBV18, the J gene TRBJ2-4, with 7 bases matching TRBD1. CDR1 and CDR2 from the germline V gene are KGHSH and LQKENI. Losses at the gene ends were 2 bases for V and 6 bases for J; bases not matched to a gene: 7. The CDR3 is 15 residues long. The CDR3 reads CASSPAGGDGNIQYF. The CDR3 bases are TGTGCCAGCTCACCAGCAGGGGGTGATGGAAACATTCAGTACTTC.

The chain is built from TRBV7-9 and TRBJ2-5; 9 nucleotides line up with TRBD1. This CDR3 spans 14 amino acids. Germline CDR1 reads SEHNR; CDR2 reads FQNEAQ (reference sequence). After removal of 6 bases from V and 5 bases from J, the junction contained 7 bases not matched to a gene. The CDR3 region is CASRRTGAQETQYF. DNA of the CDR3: TGTGCCAGCAGAAGGACAGGGGCCCAGGAGACCCAGTACTTC. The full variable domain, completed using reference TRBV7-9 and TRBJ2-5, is DTGVSQNPRHKITKRGQNVTFRCDPISEHNRLYWYRQTLGQGPEFLTYFQNEAQLEKSRLLSDRFSAERPKGSFSTLEIQRTEQGDSAMYLCASRRTGAQETQYFGPGTRLLVL.

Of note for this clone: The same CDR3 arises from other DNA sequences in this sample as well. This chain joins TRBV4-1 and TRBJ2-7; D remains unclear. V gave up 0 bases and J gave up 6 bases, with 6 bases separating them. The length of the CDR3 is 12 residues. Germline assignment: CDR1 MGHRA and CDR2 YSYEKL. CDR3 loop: CASSQDLFEQYF. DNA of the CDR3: TGCGCCAGCAGCCAAGATCTTTTCGAGCAGTACTTC.

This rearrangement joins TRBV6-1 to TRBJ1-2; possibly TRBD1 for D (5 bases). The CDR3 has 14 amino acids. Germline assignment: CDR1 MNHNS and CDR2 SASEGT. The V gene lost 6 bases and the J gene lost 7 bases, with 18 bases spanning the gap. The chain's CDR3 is CASSGTLARGGYTF. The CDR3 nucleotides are TGTGCCAGCAGCGGGACCTTGGCCCGAGGTGGCTACACCTTC.

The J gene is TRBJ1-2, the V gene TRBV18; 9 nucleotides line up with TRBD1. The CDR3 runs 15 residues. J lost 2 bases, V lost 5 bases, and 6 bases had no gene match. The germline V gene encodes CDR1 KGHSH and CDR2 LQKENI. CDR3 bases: TGTGCCAGCTCATCAGAGACAGGGGGGAACTATGGCTACACCTTC. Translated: CASSSETGGNYGYTF.

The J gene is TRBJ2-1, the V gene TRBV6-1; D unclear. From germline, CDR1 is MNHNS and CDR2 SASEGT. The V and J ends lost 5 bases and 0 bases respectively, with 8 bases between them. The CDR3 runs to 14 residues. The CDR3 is CASSPTPSYNEQFF. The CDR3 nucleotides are TGTGCCAGCAGTCCGACACCCTCCTACAATGAGCAGTTCTTC.

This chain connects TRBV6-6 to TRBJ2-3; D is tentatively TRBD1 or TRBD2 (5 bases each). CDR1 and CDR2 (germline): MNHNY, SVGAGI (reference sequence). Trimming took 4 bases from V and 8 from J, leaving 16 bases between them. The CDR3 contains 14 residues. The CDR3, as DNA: TGTGCCAGCAGTTCAACGGGGCCTCACAGTACGCAGTATTTT. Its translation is CASSSTGPHSTQYF.

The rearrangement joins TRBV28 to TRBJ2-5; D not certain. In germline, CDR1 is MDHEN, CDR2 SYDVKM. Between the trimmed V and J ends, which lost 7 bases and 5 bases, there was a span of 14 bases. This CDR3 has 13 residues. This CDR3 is CASNPVQGETQYF. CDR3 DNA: TGTGCCAGCAATCCCGTTCAAGGGGAGACCCAGTACTTC. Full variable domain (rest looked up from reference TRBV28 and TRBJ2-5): DVKVTQSSRYLVKRTGEKVFLECVQDMDHENMFWYRQDPGLGLRLIYFSYDVKMKEKGDIPEGYSVSREKKERFSLILESASTNQTSMYLCASNPVQGETQYFGPGTRLLVL.

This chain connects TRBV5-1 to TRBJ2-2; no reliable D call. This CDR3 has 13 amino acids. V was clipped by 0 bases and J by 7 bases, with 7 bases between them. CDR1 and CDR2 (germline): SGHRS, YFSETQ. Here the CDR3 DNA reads TGCGCCAGCAGCTTGGCCTCCGGCGGGGAGCTGTTTTTT. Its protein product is CASSLASGGELFF.

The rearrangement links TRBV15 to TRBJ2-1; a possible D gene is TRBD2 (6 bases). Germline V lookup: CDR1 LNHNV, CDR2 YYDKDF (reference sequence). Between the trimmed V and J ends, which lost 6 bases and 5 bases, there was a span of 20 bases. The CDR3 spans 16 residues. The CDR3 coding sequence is TGTGCCACCAGTTTACCTCGGGACTTCCGACACAATGAGCAGTTCTTC. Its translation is CATSLPRDFRHNEQFF.